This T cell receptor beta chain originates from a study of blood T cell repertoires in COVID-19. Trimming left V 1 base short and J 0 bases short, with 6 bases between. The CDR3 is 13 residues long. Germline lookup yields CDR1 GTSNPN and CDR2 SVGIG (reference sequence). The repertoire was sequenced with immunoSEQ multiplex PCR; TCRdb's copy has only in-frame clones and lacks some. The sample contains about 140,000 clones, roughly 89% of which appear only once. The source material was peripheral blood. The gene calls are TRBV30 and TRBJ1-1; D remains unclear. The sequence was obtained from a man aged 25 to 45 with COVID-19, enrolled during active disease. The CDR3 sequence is CAWSADLNTEAFF. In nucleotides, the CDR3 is TGTGCCTGGAGTGCGGACTTGAACACTGAAGCTTTCTTT.